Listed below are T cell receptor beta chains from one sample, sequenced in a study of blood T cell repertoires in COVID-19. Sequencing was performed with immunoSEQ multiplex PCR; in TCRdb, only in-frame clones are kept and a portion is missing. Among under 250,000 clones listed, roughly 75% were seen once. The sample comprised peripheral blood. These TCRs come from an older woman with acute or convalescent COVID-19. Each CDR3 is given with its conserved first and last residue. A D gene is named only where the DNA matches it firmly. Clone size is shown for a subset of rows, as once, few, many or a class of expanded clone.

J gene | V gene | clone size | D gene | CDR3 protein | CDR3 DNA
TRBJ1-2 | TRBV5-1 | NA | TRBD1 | CASSSSETGGYDYGYTF | TGCGCCAGCAGCTCCTCCGAGACAGGGGGGTATGACTATGGCTACACCTTC
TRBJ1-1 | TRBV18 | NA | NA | CASSPFSGNTEAFF | TGTGCCAGCTCACCTTTTAGTGGGAACACTGAAGCTTTCTTT
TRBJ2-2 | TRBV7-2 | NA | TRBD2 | CASSLGSGGNTGELFF | TGTGCCAGCAGCTTAGGGTCGGGGGGAAACACCGGGGAGCTGTTTTTT
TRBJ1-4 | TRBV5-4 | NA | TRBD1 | CASSLRGLNEKLFF | TGTGCCAGCAGCTTAAGGGGGCTAAATGAAAAACTGTTTTTT
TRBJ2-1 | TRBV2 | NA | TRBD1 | CASIGGTGSYNEQFF | TGTGCCAGCATCGGCGGGACAGGGTCCTACAATGAGCAGTTCTTC
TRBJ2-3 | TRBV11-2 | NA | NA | CASSPPVPGADTQYF | TGTGCCAGCAGCCCCCCTGTGCCGGGTGCGGATACGCAGTATTTT
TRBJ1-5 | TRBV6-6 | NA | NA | CASSSGGGIGVGSNQPQHF | TGTGCCAGCAGCTCCGGTGGGGGGATTGGAGTCGGGAGCAATCAGCCCCAGCATTTT
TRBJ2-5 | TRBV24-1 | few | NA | CATSDAGLQETQYF | TGTGCCACCAGTGATGCCGGACTCCAAGAGACCCAGTACTTC
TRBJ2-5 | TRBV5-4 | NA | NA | CASGLEETQYF | TGTGCCAGCGGCCTTGAAGAGACCCAGTACTTC
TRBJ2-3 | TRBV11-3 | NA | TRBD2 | CASSSVGTSDQYF | TGTGCCAGCAGCTCCGTCGGGACTAGCGATCAGTATTTT
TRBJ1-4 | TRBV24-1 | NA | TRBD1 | CATSDSGTGDEKLFF | TGTGCCACCAGTGACTCCGGGACAGGTGACGAAAAACTGTTTTTT
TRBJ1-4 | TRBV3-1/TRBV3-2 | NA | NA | CASSQDAQSEKLFF | TGTGCCAGCAGCCAAGATGCCCAGTCGGAAAAACTGTTTTTT
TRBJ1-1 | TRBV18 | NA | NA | CASSQRNTEAFF | TGTGCCAGCTCACAGAGGAACACTGAAGCTTTCTTT
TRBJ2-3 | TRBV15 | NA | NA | CATSRAGSSTTDTQYF | TGTGCCACCAGCAGAGCTGGGAGTTCTACCACAGATACGCAGTATTTT
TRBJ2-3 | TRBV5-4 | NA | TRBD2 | CASSPEPTAGGGALGYTQYF | TGTGCCAGCAGCCCGGAACCGACCGCGGGCGGGGGGGCCTTGGGATATACGCAGTATTTT